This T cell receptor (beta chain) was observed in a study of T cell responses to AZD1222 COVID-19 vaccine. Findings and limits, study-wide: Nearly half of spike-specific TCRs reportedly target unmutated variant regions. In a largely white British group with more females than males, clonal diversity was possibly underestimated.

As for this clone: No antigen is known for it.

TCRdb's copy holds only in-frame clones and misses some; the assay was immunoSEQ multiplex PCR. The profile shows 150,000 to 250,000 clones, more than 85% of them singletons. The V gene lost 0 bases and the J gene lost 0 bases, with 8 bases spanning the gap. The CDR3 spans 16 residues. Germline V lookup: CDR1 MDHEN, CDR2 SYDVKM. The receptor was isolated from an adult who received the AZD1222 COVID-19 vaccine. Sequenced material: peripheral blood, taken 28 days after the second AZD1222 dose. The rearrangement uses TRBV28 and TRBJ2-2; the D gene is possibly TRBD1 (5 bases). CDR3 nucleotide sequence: TGTGCCAGCAGTTTATGGACAGACCCGAACACCGGGGAGCTGTTTTTT. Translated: CASSLWTDPNTGELFF.